The entry that follows covers one TCR beta chain sequence. From germline, CDR1 is LGHDT and CDR2 YNNKEL (reference sequence). CDR3 length: 14 amino acids. V lost 7 bases, J lost 3 bases, and 13 bases lay in between. Per the original methods: Amplified reference gene primers provided the basis for estimating nucleated cell counts. Profiled with immunoSEQ multiplex PCR; TCRdb holds only in-frame clones, not every one. D and trimming come from the DNA, and the V and J calls and clone size come from that table. This sample has some 93,000 clones, with around 80% found just once. The data belong to a study of blood T cell repertoires in COVID-19. Study-level background: In each case, the material was cDNA or gDNA derived from T cells, B-cell-depleted T cells, or PBMCs.

This chain links TRBV3-1 (or the pseudogene TRBV3-2) with TRBJ2-1, with D possibly TRBD2 on 5 matching bases. The origin of this receptor is a man aged 65 to 79 with acute or convalescent COVID-19. Input material: peripheral blood. CDR3: CASNSAEHYNEQFF. In nucleotides, the CDR3 is TGTGCCAGCAATTCAGCGGAGCACTACAATGAGCAGTTCTTC.